Below, 13 T cell receptor beta chains from the same sample are listed, as sequenced in a study of CD4 T cell repertoires in COVID-19. No culture step preceded sequencing of the ex vivo isolated memory T cells. Measured with immunoSEQ multiplex PCR; TCRdb has only the in-frame clones, and not every one. The table includes about 25,000 clones, 93% detected once. The sequencing here drew on circulating follicular helper CD4+ T cells (cTfh) from blood, taken before the COVID-19 pandemic. These receptors were collected from a human donor who had COVID-19.

V gene TRBV6-1 combines with J gene TRBJ1-1, with D possibly TRBD1 on 6 matching bases. The V gene lost 5 bases and the J gene lost 2 bases, with 15 bases spanning the gap. CDR1 MNHNS and CDR2 SASEGT come from the germline V gene. The CDR3 consists of 15 residues. CDR3 protein: CASSSRTAGNTEAFF. CDR3 coding DNA: TGTGCCAGCAGTTCCAGGACAGCTGGCAACACTGAAGCTTTCTTT.

Here the CDR3 DNA reads TGTGCCAGCAGTTTATCGTCCGGGACCCTCCACTTT. It encodes CASSLSSGTLHF. The genes are TRBV27 and TRBJ1-6, with D unclear. The CDR3 is made up of 12 amino acids. The germline V gene has CDR1 MNHEY and CDR2 SMNVEV (reference sequence). V was shortened by 0 bases and J by 14 bases, with 8 bases between the two germline ends.

The CDR3 sequence: CASSSTSGGEDTQYF. The DNA for the CDR3 is TGCGCCAGCAGCTCGACATCCGGGGGGGAGGATACGCAGTATTTT. This chain links TRBV5-1 with TRBJ2-3; 8 positions agree with TRBD2. This CDR3 has 15 residues. The V gene's germline CDR1 is SGHRS and CDR2 YFSETQ. V lost 3 bases and J lost 6; bases outside the gene matches: 9. The full variable domain, completed using reference TRBV5-1 and TRBJ2-3, is KAGVTQTPRYLIKTRGQQVTLSCSPISGHRSVSWYQQTPGQGLQFLFEYFSETQRNKGNFPGRFSGRQFSNSRSEMNVSTLELGDSALYLCASSSTSGGEDTQYFGPGTRLTVL.

The chain has TRBV11-2 and TRBJ1-3, with 7 bases that match TRBD1. V shed 6 bases and J 0 bases; nucleotides not matched to a gene: 5. Looked up from germline, CDR1 is SGHAT and CDR2 is FQNNGV. The CDR3 contains 15 residues. The CDR3 region has the DNA TGTGCCAGCAGAGACAGGGACCTCTCTGGAAACACCATATATTTT. This sequence encodes CASRDRDLSGNTIYF.

The chain combines TRBV29-1 with TRBJ2-5; TRBD2 might be the D (7 bases). The germline V gene has CDR1 SQVTM and CDR2 ANQGSEA. The length of the CDR3 is 14 residues. The germline V and J ends were trimmed by 7 bases and 5 bases, with 20 bases remaining between them. CDR3 sequence (DNA): TGCAGCGCGGGGGTAGGGGGGGGCCGGGAGACCCAGTACTTC. It codes for CSAGVGGGRETQYF.

The V call is TRBV5-6, the J call TRBJ2-3; D possibly corresponds to TRBD1 (6 bases). The V end lost 4 bases, the J end lost 7 bases, and 13 bases lay between the germline ends. The germline CDR1 and CDR2 sequences are SGHDT and YYEEEE. The CDR3 length is 13 residues. For the CDR3, the DNA is TGTGCCAGCAGCGCCTGGGGGCGAAATACGCAGTATTTT. Translation gives CASSAWGRNTQYF. Based on the CDR3 plus reference TRBV5-6 and TRBJ2-3, the full variable domain is DAGVTQSPTHLIKTRGQQVTLRCSPKSGHDTVSWYQQALGQGPQFIFQYYEEEERQRGNFPDRFSGHQFPNYSSELNVNALLLGDSALYLCASSAWGRNTQYFGPGTRLTVL.

This clone was recorded once. In DNA form, the CDR3 reads TGTGCCATCACGCCGCGCCGCGAATCAGATACGCAGTATTTT. Translation: CAITPRRESDTQYF. J is TRBJ2-3 and V is TRBV10-3; the D is unclear. Germline V gene lookup returns CDR1 ENHRY and CDR2 SYGVKD. The CDR3 contains 14 residues. The V end was cut by 7 bases, the J end by 4 bases, with 15 bases between.

The chain has TRBV7-8 and TRBJ1-1; a possible D gene is TRBD1 (6 bases). The CDR3 is 18 residues long. Germline-derived CDR1 and CDR2 are SGHVS and FQNEAQ. V was clipped by 0 bases and J by 3 bases, with 20 bases between them. The CDR3 protein is CASSLAFRGGAGDTEAFF. The CDR3 DNA is TGTGCCAGCAGCTTAGCTTTTAGAGGGGGGGCTGGTGACACTGAAGCTTTCTTT. The full variable domain, rest sourced from reference TRBV7-8 and TRBJ1-1, is GAGVSQSPRYKVAKRGQDVALRCDPISGHVSLFWYQQALGQGPEFLTYFQNEAQLDKSGLPSDRFFAERPEGSVSTLKIQRTQQEDSAVYLCASSLAFRGGAGDTEAFFGQGTRLTVV.

This clone has just one count. V gene TRBV5-1 combines with J gene TRBJ1-4; TRBD1 aligns across 9 bases. Trimming took 4 bases from V and 7 from J; bases not matched to a gene: 2. In germline, CDR1 is SGHRS, CDR2 YFSETQ. The CDR3 is 13 residues long. CDR3 residues: CASSGGQGEKLFF. For the CDR3, the DNA is TGCGCCAGCAGCGGGGGACAGGGTGAAAAACTGTTTTTT.

The genes are TRBV30 and TRBJ2-5; TRBD1 matches 9 bases. V shed 7 bases, J shed 5 bases, and the junction held 8 bases outside the gene matches. CDR3 length equals 13 residues. Germline CDR1 is GTSNPN and CDR2 is SVGIG (reference sequence). This chain's CDR3 is CAFSGTGSETQYF. In DNA form, the CDR3 reads TGTGCCTTTTCCGGGACAGGGAGCGAGACCCAGTACTTC.

The rearrangement links TRBV7-6 to TRBJ2-6; 10 bases align to TRBD2. This CDR3 is built from 17 residues. Germline CDR1 and CDR2: SGHVS and FNYEAQ. The J segment lost 4 bases and the V segment lost 2 bases, leaving 5 bases of the junction unmatched. In DNA, the CDR3 is TGTGCCAGCAGCTTACTAGCGGGAGCATCGGGGGCCAACGTCCTGACTTTC. Translating gives CASSLLAGASGANVLTF.

The genes are TRBV10-2 and TRBJ2-3, with 9 bases matching TRBD2. The trim removed 8 bases at V and 1 base at J, leaving 10 bases unmatched. CDR1 WSHSY and CDR2 SAAADI come from the germline V gene. The CDR3 sequence is 16 residues long. DNA for the CDR3: TGCGCCAGCTCAAAAGGGCTAGCGGGGCGCACAGATACGCAGTATTTT. Translating gives CASSKGLAGRTDTQYF.

V gene TRBV10-3 combines with J gene TRBJ2-2; no definite D call. The V end was cut by 5 bases, the J end by 6 bases, with 4 bases between. CDR1 and CDR2 from the germline V gene are ENHRY and SYGVKD. CDR3 size: 11 residues. This CDR3 reads CAISRAGELFF. CDR3 DNA: TGTGCCATCAGTAGAGCCGGGGAGCTGTTTTTT.